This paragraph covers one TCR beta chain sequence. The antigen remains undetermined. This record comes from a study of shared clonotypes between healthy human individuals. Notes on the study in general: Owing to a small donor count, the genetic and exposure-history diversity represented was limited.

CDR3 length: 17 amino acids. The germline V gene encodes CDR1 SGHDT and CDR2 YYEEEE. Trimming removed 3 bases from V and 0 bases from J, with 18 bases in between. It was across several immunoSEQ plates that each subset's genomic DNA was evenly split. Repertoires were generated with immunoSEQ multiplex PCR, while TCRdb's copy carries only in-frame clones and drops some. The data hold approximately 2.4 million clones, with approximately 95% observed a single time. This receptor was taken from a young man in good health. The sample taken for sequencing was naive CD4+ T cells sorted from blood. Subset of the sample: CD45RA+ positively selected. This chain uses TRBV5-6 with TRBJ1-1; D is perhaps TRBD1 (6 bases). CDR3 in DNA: TGTGCCAGCAGCTCCCCGGGACAAAACGTAATGAACACTGAAGCTTTCTTT. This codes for CASSSPGQNVMNTEAFF.